The rows below give T cell receptor beta chains drawn from one sample of a study of T cells in tuberculosis. Sequenced by immunoSEQ multiplex PCR; TCRdb stores in-frame clones only, minus some. The table lists about 59,000 clones, 81% of them singletons. Sequenced input: CD1b-GMM tetramer-negative cells sorted from PBMCs. The receptors were sampled from an adult woman with latent tuberculosis. CDR3s include the opening cysteine and the closing phenylalanine or tryptophan. D genes are given only for firm matches. Not all rows give a size; the values are once, few, many and, for expanded clones, a class.

TRBJ2-2 | 15 | TRBD1 | - | TRBV5-1 | TGCGCCAGCAGCGCACAGGGGGGAAACGCCGGGGAGCTGTTTTTT | CASSAQGGNAGELFF
TRBJ2-2 | 17 | TRBD1 | - | TRBV27 | TGTGCCAGCAGTTTAAGCTTGGACAGGCTTTATTCCGGGGAGCTGTTTTTT | CASSLSLDRLYSGELFF
TRBJ1-2 | 12 | - | - | TRBV6-5 | TGTGCCAGCAGCTTCCACCGACAGGCACCCACCTTC | CASSFHRQAPTF
TRBJ2-7 | 12 | - | - | TRBV21-1 | TGTGCCAGCAGCACTCCCTCCTACGAGCAGTACTTC | CASSTPSYEQYF
TRBJ2-2 | 14 | TRBD2 | - | TRBV7-3 | TGTGCCAGCAGCTCCACACTAGCGGCTCGGGAGCTGTTTTTT | CASSSTLAARELFF
TRBJ2-3 | 12 | - | few | TRBV11-2 | TGTGCCAGCAGCTTTCGAGGAGATACGCAGTATTTT | CASSFRGDTQYF
TRBJ1-1 | 15 | - | - | TRBV6-1 | TGTGCCAGCAGTGAATATCGGGGGGCTTTGACTGAAGCTTTCTTT | CASSEYRGALTEAFF
TRBJ1-2 | 13 | TRBD1 | - | TRBV18 | TGTGCCAGCTCACCGGACAGGGGGAAGGGCTACACCTTC | CASSPDRGKGYTF
TRBJ2-7 | 14 | - | - | TRBV27 | TGTGCCAGCAGTTTATCGGACAGATACTACGAGCAGTACTTC | CASSLSDRYYEQYF
TRBJ2-5 | 15 | - | - | TRBV18 | TGTGCCAGCTCACCCCGAAGGGCGGAGGGAGAGACCCAGTACTTC | CASSPRRAEGETQYF
TRBJ1-5 | 15 | - | - | TRBV6-1 | TGTGCCAGCAGTGGACGGAGGGGTGGCAATCAGCCCCAGCATTTT | CASSGRRGGNQPQHF
TRBJ2-5 | 18 | TRBD2 | - | TRBV7-9 | TGTGCCAGCAGCGCCCTCTTGGGACTAGCGGGGGGTACGGAGACCCAGTACTTC | CASSALLGLAGGTETQYF
TRBJ1-1 | 15 | - | - | TRBV19 | TGTGCCAGTAGTATCGTGGGGGGTCGGAACACTGAAGCTTTCTTT | CASSIVGGRNTEAFF
TRBJ2-5 | 17 | TRBD1 | - | TRBV12-5 | TGTGCTAGTGGTTTTACCGGGGCAGGGGGCGGGCAAGAGACCCAGTACTTC | CASGFTGAGGGQETQYF
TRBJ1-1 | 13 | TRBD1 | few | TRBV19 | TGTGCCAGCCGGGGGACAGGGAGGTCTGAAGCTTTCTTT | CASRGTGRSEAFF
TRBJ2-3 | 16 | TRBD2 | - | TRBV19 | TGTGCCAGTAGTCCCCCAAGCGGGATCGGCACAGATACGCAGTATTTT | CASSPPSGIGTDTQYF
TRBJ2-7 | 16 | TRBD2 | - | TRBV2 | TGTGCCAGCAGGGCCCGACTAGCGGGGGCCTCCTACGAGCAGTACTTC | CASRARLAGASYEQYF
TRBJ2-1 | 15 | - | - | TRBV9 | TGTGCCAGCAGCGTAGGCCTAGCAGCCTACAATGAGCAGTTCTTC | CASSVGLAAYNEQFF
TRBJ2-2 | 15 | - | once | TRBV29-1 | TGCAGCGTTGAAGAAGGGGGACGGTGGCGCGGGGAGCTGTTTTTT | CSVEEGGRWRGELFF
TRBJ1-5 | 14 | - | - | TRBV4-1 | TGCGCCAGCAGCCTCCCCGGCGGGAGTCAGCCCCAGCATTTT | CASSLPGGSQPQHF
TRBJ1-4 | 15 | - | - | TRBV2 | TGTGCCAGCAGGTGGACACCAGCAACTAATGAAAAACTGTTTTTT | CASRWTPATNEKLFF
TRBJ1-4 | 13 | - | - | TRBV11-3 | TGTGCCAGCAGCGGCGGGCTAGGGGAAAAACTGTTTTTT | CASSGGLGEKLFF
TRBJ2-2 | 12 | TRBD1 | - | TRBV7-9 | TGTGCCAGCAGCCAGGGGGCCGGGGAGCTGTTTTTT | CASSQGAGELFF
TRBJ2-2 | 17 | TRBD1 | - | TRBV7-9 | TGTGCCAGCAGTCCTGACAGGGGGTCATTGAACACCGGGGAGCTGTTTTTT | CASSPDRGSLNTGELFF
TRBJ1-1 | 13 | - | - | TRBV5-8 | TGTGCCAGCAGCTTGGCACAGGGATCTGAAGCTTTCTTT | CASSLAQGSEAFF